One and the same sample provided the 16 T cell receptor beta chains below, sequenced in a study of radiation and T cells in renal cell carcinoma. Data came from immunoSEQ multiplex PCR; TCRdb stores just in-frame clones and leaves some out. Among about 91,000 clones, approximately 83% were seen once, and the ten largest hold less than 7%. As to time point: baseline pretreatment blood. Treatment specified: 15 Gy SBRT to primary tumor, nephrectomy 4 weeks later. The specimen comprised blood, sampled from a patient whose treatment included radiotherapy and nephrectomy. These receptors all stem from a man between 60 and 70 years old with renal cell carcinoma.

In this sample, this clone turned up many times. The chain joins TRBV2 to TRBJ1-1, with 8 bases fitting TRBD1. J was trimmed by 0 bases and V by 4 bases; bases with no gene match: 1. CDR3 size: 14 residues. The germline CDR1 and CDR2 sequences are SNHLY and FYNNEI. As DNA, the CDR3 is TGTGCCAGCAGTGTGGACAGGGTGAACACTGAAGCTTTCTTT. Translated: CASSVDRVNTEAFF. The whole variable domain, remainder taken from reference TRBV2 and TRBJ1-1, is EPEVTQTPSHQVTQMGQEVILRCVPISNHLYFYWYRQILGQKVEFLVSFYNNEISEKSEIFDDQFSVERPDGSNFTLKIRSTKLEDSAMYFCASSVDRVNTEAFFGQGTRLTVV.

This clone showed up just a few times. The chain recombines TRBV13 with TRBJ1-2, with D uncertain. The CDR3 totals 14 residues. V was trimmed by 5 bases and J by 8 bases, leaving 18 bases between them. Germline loops: CDR1 PRHDT, CDR2 FYEKMQ (reference sequence). This CDR3 reads CASSKPTASGGYTF. The CDR3 bases are TGTGCCAGCAGCAAACCGACCGCCTCGGGGGGCTACACCTTC.

V gene TRBV27 combines with J gene TRBJ1-2; 9 bases agree with TRBD1. The CDR3 extends over 15 amino acids. Per germline, CDR1 MNHEY and CDR2 SMNVEV (reference sequence). V shed 5 bases and J 3 bases; nucleotides not matched to a gene: 7. CDR3 coding DNA: TGTGCCAGCAGTGGGACAGGGACTTTCTACTATGGCTACACCTTC. This sequence encodes CASSGTGTFYYGYTF.

DNA of the CDR3: TGTGCCAGCTGTCCCCTTGGTAGGTCGGTAAATTGCTACGAGCAGTACTTC. Translation: CASCPLGRSVNCYEQYF. The chain carries TRBV27 and TRBJ2-7; D unclear. Germline CDR1 and CDR2: MNHEY and SMNVEV (reference sequence). Trimming shortened V by 8 bases and J by 3 bases, and 26 bases separated the two germline ends. The CDR3 has 17 residues.

The chain couples TRBV5-4 to TRBJ1-2; 8 positions agree with TRBD1. Germline V lookup: CDR1 SGHNT, CDR2 YYREEE (reference sequence). Trimming at V came to 0 bases and at J to 0 bases, leaving 7 bases not matched to a gene. There are 17 residues in the CDR3. CDR3 bases: TGTGCCAGCAGCTTGGAAAGGGGACAGGCCCCTAACTATGGCTACACCTTC. Translation gives CASSLERGQAPNYGYTF.

V gene TRBV15 combines with J gene TRBJ1-4; 11 bases agree with TRBD1. The junction had 7 bases not matched to a gene; V was cut back by 1 base and J by 6 bases. CDR1 and CDR2 from the germline V gene are LNHNV and YYDKDF (reference sequence). The CDR3 is 17 amino acids. The CDR3 loop is CATSRGGTGGGDEKLFF. The CDR3 bases are TGTGCCACCAGCAGAGGGGGGACAGGGGGAGGAGATGAAAAACTGTTTTTT. The full variable domain, in which reference TRBV15 and TRBJ1-4 provide the parts outside the CDR3, is DAMVIQNPRYQVTQFGKPVTLSCSQTLNHNVMYWYQQKSSQAPKLLFHYYDKDFNNEADTPDNFQSRRPNTSFCFLDIRSPGLGDTAMYLCATSRGGTGGGDEKLFFGSGTQLSVL.

This chain joins TRBV5-8 and TRBJ2-7, with D perhaps TRBD2 (6 bases). The germline CDR1 and CDR2 sequences are SGHTS and YDEGEE. Trimming shortened V by 2 bases and J by 0 bases, and 21 bases separated the two germline ends. CDR3 length: 18 amino acids. CDR3 bases: TGTGCCAGCAGCTTCGACCGGACGGGACTCCTCGACTCCTACGAGCAGTACTTC. The encoded protein is CASSFDRTGLLDSYEQYF.

The gene calls are TRBV28 and TRBJ2-2; TRBD2 matches 8 bases. Unmatched junction bases numbered 10, after V lost 5 bases and J lost 8 bases. CDR1 MDHEN and CDR2 SYDVKM come from the germline V gene. The CDR3 is made up of 15 amino acids. The CDR3 DNA reads TGTGCCAGCAGTAACCTCGGACTAGCAGCTGGGGAGCTGTTTTTT. Its translation is CASSNLGLAAGELFF.

The chain carries TRBV10-1 and TRBJ2-2; TRBD2 aligns across 7 bases. Germline V gene data show CDR1 as WNHNN and CDR2 as SYGVQD (reference sequence). The CDR3 sequence is 15 residues long. V shed 6 bases and J 6 bases; nucleotides not matched to a gene: 10. The CDR3 region is CASSRPGLGSGELFF. CDR3 nucleotides: TGCGCCAGCAGCCGACCCGGACTAGGTTCCGGGGAGCTGTTTTTT.

The chain recombines TRBV5-1 with TRBJ2-3; 10 positions match TRBD1. CDR3 length: 15 amino acids. CDR1 is SGHRS and CDR2 is YFSETQ in the germline V gene. The junction had 4 bases not matched to a gene; V was cut back by 4 bases and J by 2 bases. DNA for the CDR3: TGCGCCAGCAGCCAGGACAGGGGGGACACAGATACGCAGTATTTT. This translates into CASSQDRGDTDTQYF.

The CDR3 is CASSVTGTGAYEQYF. CDR3 DNA: TGCGCCAGCAGCGTCACCGGGACAGGGGCCTACGAGCAGTACTTC. This sequence joins TRBV5-1 and TRBJ2-7, with TRBD1 matching over 10 bases. The ends lost 4 bases at V and 2 bases at J; junction bases unmatched: 6. CDR3 size: 15 residues. Germline CDR1 and CDR2: SGHRS and YFSETQ.

V and J are TRBV29-1 and TRBJ2-5; a possible D gene is TRBD1 (6 bases). Germline lookup yields CDR1 SQVTM and CDR2 ANQGSEA. CDR3 length: 13 amino acids. V gave up 7 bases and J gave up 5 bases, with 17 bases separating them. CDR3 sequence reads: CSALQGWGETQYF. The CDR3, as DNA: TGCAGCGCCTTACAGGGCTGGGGTGAGACCCAGTACTTC.

The J gene is TRBJ1-5, the V gene TRBV28; D is uncertain. The CDR3 sequence is 14 residues long. Trimming removed 7 bases from V and 1 base from J, with 11 bases in between. Germline V gives CDR1 MDHEN, CDR2 SYDVKM. The CDR3 region is CASTAGRSNQPQHF. The CDR3 DNA sequence: TGTGCCAGCACGGCCGGCCGGAGCAATCAGCCCCAGCATTTT.

CDR3 sequence (DNA): TGTGCCAGTAGTATCGTTCCGGGACAGTTCTACGAGCAGTACTTC. Translated: CASSIVPGQFYEQYF. The chain links TRBV19 to TRBJ2-7; 7 nucleotides agree with TRBD1. The ends lost 3 bases at V and 3 bases at J; junction bases unmatched: 8. The germline V gene has CDR1 LNHDA and CDR2 SQIVND (reference sequence). The CDR3 contains 15 residues.

The sample holds one count of this clone. V and J are TRBV5-1 and TRBJ2-7, with 13 bases that match TRBD2. The trim removed 3 bases at V and 1 base at J, leaving 7 bases unmatched. The CDR3 runs to 17 residues. Germline V gene sequence: CDR1 SGHRS, CDR2 YFSETQ. The CDR3 DNA reads as TGCGCCAGCAGCTCAGGACTAGCGGGAGCCCAATCCTACGAGCAGTACTTC. As protein: CASSSGLAGAQSYEQYF. The full variable domain, rest sourced from reference TRBV5-1 and TRBJ2-7, is KAGVTQTPRYLIKTRGQQVTLSCSPISGHRSVSWYQQTPGQGLQFLFEYFSETQRNKGNFPGRFSGRQFSNSRSEMNVSTLELGDSALYLCASSSGLAGAQSYEQYFGPGTRLTVT.

V usage is TRBV27 and J usage is TRBJ2-7; 11 nucleotides line up with TRBD2. The J segment lost 6 bases and the V segment lost 1 base, leaving 2 bases of the junction unmatched. Looked up from germline, CDR1 is MNHEY and CDR2 is SMNVEV (reference sequence). The CDR3 covers 14 residues. The CDR3 nucleotides read TGTGCCAGCAGTTTATGGCTAGCGGGAGGCGAGCAGTACTTC. Its translation: CASSLWLAGGEQYF.